This TCR beta chain was retrieved from a study of cytomegalovirus exposure and HLA in healthy donors. Study-level background: Early released data had tens of millions of unique TCRs, all coming from HLA-typed donors.

Concerning this clone: Its antigen remains unknown.

Points from the study as a whole: Later analysis suggested most CMV-associated TCR beta chains were HLA-restricted. Associated with cytomegalovirus, according to the listing, were 150 to 200 TCR beta chains. Earlier analysis found most TCR beta V segments productive about 90% or about 30% of the time.

PCR primers comprised 60 Vbeta and 13 Jbeta primers. Profiled with immunoSEQ multiplex PCR; TCRdb holds only in-frame clones, not every one. Among 110,000 or so clones, roughly 73% were seen once, and the ten largest hold approximately 8.6%. The sequenced sample consisted of PBMCs. This clonotype originated in a woman aged 40 to 50 in good health and CMV-seropositive.

In DNA form, the CDR3 reads TGTGCCAGCAGCATAGTGGGACAGGGGACTAATGAAAAACTGTTTTTT. Amino acids: CASSIVGQGTNEKLFF. The chain recombines TRBV5-6 with TRBJ1-4; TRBD1 aligns across 10 bases. Germline-derived CDR1 and CDR2 are SGHDT and YYEEEE. V shed 4 bases, J shed 2 bases, and the junction held 5 bases outside the gene matches. CDR3 length: 16 amino acids.